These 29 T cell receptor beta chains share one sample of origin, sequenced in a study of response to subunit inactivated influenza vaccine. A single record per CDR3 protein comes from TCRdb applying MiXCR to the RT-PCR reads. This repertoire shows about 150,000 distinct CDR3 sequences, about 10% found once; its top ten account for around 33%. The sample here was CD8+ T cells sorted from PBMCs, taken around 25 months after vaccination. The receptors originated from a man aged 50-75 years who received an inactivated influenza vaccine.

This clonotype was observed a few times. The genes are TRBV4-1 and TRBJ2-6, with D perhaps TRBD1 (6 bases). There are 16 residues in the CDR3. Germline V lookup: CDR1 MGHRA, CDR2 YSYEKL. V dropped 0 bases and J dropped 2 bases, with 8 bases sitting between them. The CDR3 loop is CASSQDPGAGANVLTF. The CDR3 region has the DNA TGCGCCAGCAGCCAAGACCCAGGGGCTGGGGCCAACGTCCTGACTTTC.

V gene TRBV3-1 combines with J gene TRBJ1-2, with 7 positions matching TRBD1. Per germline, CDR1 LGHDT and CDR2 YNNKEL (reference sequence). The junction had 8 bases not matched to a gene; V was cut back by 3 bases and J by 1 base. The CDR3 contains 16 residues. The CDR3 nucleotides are TGTGCCAGCAGCCAGTACCCCGGGACAGATAACTATGGCTACACCTTC. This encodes CASSQYPGTDNYGYTF.

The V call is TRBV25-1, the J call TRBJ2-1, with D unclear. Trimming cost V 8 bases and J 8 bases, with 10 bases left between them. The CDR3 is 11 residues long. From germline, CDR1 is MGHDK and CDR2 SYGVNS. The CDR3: CASSSWHEQFF. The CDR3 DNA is TGTGCCAGCTCCTCCTGGCATGAGCAGTTCTTC.

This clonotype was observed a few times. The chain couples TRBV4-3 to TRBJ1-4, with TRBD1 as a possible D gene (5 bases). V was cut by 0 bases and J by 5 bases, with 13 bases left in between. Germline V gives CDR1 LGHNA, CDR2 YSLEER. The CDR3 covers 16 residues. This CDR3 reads CASSQDPAGKNEKLFF. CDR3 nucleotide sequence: TGCGCCAGCAGCCAAGATCCGGCAGGGAAGAATGAAAAACTGTTTTTT.

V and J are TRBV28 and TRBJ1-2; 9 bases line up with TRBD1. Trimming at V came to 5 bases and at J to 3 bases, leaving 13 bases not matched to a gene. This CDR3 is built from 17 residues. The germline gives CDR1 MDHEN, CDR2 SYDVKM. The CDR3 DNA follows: TGTGCCAGCAGTCCTGACTACGACAGGGGGGAAGACTATGGCTACACCTTC. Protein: CASSPDYDRGEDYGYTF.

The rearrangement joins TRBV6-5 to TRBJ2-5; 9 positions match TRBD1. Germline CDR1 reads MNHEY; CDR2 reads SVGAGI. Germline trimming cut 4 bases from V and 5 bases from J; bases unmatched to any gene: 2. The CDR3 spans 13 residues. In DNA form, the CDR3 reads TGTGCCAGCAGTTTCGACAGGGGGGAGACCCAGTACTTC. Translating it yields CASSFDRGETQYF.

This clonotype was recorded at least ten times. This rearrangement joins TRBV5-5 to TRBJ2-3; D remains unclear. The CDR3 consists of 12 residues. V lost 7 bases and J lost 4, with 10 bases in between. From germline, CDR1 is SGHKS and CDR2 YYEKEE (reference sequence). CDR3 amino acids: CASVSGSDTQYF. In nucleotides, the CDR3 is TGTGCCAGCGTCTCCGGATCAGATACGCAGTATTTT. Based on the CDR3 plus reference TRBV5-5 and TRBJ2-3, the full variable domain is DAGVTQSPTHLIKTRGQQVTLRCSPISGHKSVSWYQQVLGQGPQFIFQYYEKEERGRGNFPDRFSARQFPNYSSELNVNALLLGDSALYLCASVSGSDTQYFGPGTRLTVL.

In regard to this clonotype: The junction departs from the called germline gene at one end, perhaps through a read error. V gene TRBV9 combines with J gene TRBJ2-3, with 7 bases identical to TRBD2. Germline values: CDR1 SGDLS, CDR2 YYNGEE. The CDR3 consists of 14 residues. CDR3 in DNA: TGTGCCTGCAGCGTAGGCGGGGGAGGAGATACGCAGTATTTT. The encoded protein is CACSVGGGGDTQYF.

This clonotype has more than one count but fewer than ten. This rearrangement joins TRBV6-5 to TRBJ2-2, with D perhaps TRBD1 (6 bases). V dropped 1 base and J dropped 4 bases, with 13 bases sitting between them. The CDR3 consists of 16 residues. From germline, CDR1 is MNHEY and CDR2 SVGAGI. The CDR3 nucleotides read TGTGCCAGCAGTTACTTTGGGGGCGCAGGCACCGGGGAGCTGTTTTTT. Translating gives CASSYFGGAGTGELFF.

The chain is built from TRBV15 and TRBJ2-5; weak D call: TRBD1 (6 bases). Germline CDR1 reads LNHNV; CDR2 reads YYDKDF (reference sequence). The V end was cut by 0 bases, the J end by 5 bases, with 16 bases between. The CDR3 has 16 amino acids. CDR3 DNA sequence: TGTGCCACCAGCAGAGATAACGGGGTAGGGGGTGAGACCCAGTACTTC. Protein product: CATSRDNGVGGETQYF. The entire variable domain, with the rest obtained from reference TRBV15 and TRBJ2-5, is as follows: DAMVIQNPRYQVTQFGKPVTLSCSQTLNHNVMYWYQQKSSQAPKLLFHYYDKDFNNEADTPDNFQSRRPNTSFCFLDIRSPGLGDTAMYLCATSRDNGVGGETQYFGPGTRLLVL.

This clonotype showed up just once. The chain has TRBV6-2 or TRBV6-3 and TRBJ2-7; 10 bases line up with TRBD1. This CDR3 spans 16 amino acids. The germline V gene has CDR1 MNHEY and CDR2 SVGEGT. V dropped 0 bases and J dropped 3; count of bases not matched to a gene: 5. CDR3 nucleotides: TGTGCCAGCAGTTACTCGTACGGGGACAGGGGCTACGAGCAGTACTTC. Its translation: CASSYSYGDRGYEQYF.

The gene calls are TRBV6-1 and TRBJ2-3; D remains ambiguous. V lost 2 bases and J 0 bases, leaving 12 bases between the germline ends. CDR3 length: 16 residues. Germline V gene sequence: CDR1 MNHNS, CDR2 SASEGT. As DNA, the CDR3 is TGTGCCAGCAGTGAATGGGTCTTAGCTAGCACAGATACGCAGTATTTT. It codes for CASSEWVLASTDTQYF.

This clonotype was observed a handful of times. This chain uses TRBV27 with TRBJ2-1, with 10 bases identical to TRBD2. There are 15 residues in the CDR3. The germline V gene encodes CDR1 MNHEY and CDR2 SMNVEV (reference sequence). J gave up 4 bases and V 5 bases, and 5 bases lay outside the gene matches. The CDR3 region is CASSDGTSDYNEQFF. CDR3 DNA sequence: TGTGCCAGCAGTGATGGGACTAGCGATTACAATGAGCAGTTCTTC.

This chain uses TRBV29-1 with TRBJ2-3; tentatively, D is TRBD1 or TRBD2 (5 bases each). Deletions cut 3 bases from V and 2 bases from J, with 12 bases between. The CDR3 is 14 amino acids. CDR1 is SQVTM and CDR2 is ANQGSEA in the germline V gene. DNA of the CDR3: TGCAGCGTTGATTTGGGGACGGACACAGATACGCAGTATTTT. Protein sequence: CSVDLGTDTDTQYF.

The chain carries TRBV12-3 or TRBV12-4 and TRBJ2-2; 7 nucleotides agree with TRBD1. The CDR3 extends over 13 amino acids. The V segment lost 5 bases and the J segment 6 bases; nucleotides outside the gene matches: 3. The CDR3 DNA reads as TGTGCCAGCAGTCCGACAGGGCCCGGGGAGCTGTTTTTT. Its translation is CASSPTGPGELFF.

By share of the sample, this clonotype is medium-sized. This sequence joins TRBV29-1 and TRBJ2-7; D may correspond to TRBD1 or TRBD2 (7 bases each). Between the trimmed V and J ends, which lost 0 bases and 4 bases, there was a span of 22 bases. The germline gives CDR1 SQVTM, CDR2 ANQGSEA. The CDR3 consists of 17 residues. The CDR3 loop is CSVEDKTGEGLAYEQYF. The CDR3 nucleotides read TGCAGCGTTGAAGATAAAACAGGGGAGGGTCTGGCGTACGAGCAGTACTTC.

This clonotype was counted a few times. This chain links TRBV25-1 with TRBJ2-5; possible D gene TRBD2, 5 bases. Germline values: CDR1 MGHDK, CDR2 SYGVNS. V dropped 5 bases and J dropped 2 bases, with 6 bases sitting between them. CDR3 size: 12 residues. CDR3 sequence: CASSPGQETQYF. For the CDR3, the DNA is TGTGCCAGCAGTCCGGGACAAGAGACCCAGTACTTC.

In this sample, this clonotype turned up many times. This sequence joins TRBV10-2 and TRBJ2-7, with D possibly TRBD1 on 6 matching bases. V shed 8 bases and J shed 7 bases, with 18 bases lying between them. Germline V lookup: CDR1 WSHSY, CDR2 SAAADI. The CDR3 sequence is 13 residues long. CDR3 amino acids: CASGDLGGKEQYF. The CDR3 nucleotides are TGCGCCAGCGGGGATCTAGGGGGAAAAGAGCAGTACTTC.

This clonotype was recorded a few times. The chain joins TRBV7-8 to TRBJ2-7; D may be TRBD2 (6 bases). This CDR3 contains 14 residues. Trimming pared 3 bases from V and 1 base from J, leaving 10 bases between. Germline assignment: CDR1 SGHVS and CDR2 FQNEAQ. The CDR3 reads CASSFNAGSYEQYF. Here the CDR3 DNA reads TGTGCCAGCAGCTTCAATGCGGGGTCCTACGAGCAGTACTTC.

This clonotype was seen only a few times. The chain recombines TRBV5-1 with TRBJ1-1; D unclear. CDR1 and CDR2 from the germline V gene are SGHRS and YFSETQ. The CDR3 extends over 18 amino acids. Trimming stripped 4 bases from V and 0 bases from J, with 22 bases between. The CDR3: CASSPVGSGSPMNTEAFF. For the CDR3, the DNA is TGCGCCAGCAGCCCGGTAGGTTCGGGCTCCCCGATGAACACTGAAGCTTTCTTT.

CDR3 protein: CASSQERSPNYEQYF. The CDR3 DNA sequence: TGTGCCAGCAGCCAAGAACGGAGTCCCAACTACGAGCAGTACTTC. The gene calls are TRBV4-2 and TRBJ2-7, with D uncertain. V was cut by 0 bases and J by 3 bases, with 12 bases left in between. CDR3 length equals 15 residues. From germline, CDR1 is LGHNA and CDR2 YNFKEQ.

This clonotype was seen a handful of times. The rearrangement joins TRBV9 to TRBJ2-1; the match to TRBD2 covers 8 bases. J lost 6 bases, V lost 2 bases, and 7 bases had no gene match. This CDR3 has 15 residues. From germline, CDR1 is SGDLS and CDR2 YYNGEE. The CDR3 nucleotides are TGTGCCAGCAGCGTCGGGAGGGGAGGGGGCAATGAGCAGTTCTTC. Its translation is CASSVGRGGGNEQFF.

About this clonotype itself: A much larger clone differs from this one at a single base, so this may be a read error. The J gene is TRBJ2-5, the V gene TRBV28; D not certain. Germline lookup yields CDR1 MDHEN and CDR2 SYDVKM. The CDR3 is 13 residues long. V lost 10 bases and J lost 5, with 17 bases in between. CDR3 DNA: TGTGCCAACAGCCTTTCGCACGGCGAGACCCAGTACTTC. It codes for CANSLSHGETQYF.

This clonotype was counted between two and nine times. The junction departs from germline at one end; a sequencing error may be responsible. In DNA form, the CDR3 reads TGTGCCAGCAGCCCCTTCAGCGGGAACCCCGGGGAGCTGTTTTTT. Encoded protein: CASSPFSGNPGELFF. J is TRBJ2-2 and V is TRBV6-1; 7 bases line up with TRBD2. The germline CDR1 and CDR2 sequences are MNHNS and SASEGT. This CDR3 is built from 15 residues.

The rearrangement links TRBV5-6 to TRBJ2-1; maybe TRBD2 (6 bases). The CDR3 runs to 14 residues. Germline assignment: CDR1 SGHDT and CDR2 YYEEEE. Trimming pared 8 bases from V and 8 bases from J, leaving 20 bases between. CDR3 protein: CASAAEGPMDEQFF. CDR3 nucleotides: TGTGCCAGTGCCGCGGAGGGCCCTATGGATGAGCAGTTCTTC.

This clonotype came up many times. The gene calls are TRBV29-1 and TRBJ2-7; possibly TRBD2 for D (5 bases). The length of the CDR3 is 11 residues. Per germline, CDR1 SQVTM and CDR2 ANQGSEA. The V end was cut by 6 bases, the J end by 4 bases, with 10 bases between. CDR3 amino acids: CSVWTGYEQYF. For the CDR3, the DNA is TGCAGCGTCTGGACGGGGTACGAGCAGTACTTC.

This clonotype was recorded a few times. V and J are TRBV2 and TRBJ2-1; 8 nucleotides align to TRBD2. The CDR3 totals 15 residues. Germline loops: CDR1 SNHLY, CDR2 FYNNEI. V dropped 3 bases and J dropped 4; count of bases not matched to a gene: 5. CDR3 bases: TGTGCCAGCAGTGACCTTAGCGGGGCTTACAATGAGCAGTTCTTC. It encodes CASSDLSGAYNEQFF.

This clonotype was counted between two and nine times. CDR3 residues: CASSQETGVPYNEQFF. For the CDR3, the DNA is TGTGCCAGCAGCCAAGAAACGGGAGTACCCTACAATGAGCAGTTCTTC. V gene TRBV4-2 combines with J gene TRBJ2-1; D is perhaps TRBD2 (6 bases). The CDR3 length is 16 residues. Germline V CDR1 and CDR2: LGHNA, YNFKEQ. Trimming cost V 0 bases and J 2 bases, with 11 bases left between them.

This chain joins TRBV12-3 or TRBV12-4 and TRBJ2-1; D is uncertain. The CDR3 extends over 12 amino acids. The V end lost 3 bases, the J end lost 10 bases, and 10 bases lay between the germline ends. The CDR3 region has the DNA TGTGCCAGCAGTTTCGACGGCAGGGAGCAGTTCTTC. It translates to CASSFDGREQFF.